This T cell receptor beta chain was recovered during a study of T-cell memory formation after mild COVID-19. Study-wide context: Clusters of TCRs were largely donor specific. Study-level points and caveats: Pre-infection memory contained some responding clones, which suggested that cross-reactive memory had joined. Shrinking CD4+ clones were chiefly CM and EM; CD8+ ones were chiefly EMRA.

Constant-segment-primed 5'RACE gave TCR alpha and TCR beta cDNA libraries with sample barcodes and UMIs. TCRdb recomputed calls from the 5' RACE reads with MiXCR, one row per CDR3 protein. The table shows roughly 450,000 distinct CDR3 sequences, with around a sixth occurring only once. Comment on this clonotype: Antigen: not known.

CDR1 and CDR2 from the germline V gene are SGHTA and FQGNSA. This CDR3 has 16 amino acids. Trimming took 0 bases from V and 8 from J; bases not matched to a gene: 6. V and J are TRBV7-2 and TRBJ2-1; TRBD2 aligns across 11 bases. The sequence was obtained from an adult woman who had mild COVID-19 (a few samples of this study predate the infection). Cell type and time point are not known. Sequencing was carried out using PBMCs or a T cell subset sorted from them (not recorded which). The CDR3 DNA sequence: TGTGCCAGCAGCTTAGCTTCGACTAGCGGGACCCATGAGCAGTTCTTC. Residues: CASSLASTSGTHEQFF.